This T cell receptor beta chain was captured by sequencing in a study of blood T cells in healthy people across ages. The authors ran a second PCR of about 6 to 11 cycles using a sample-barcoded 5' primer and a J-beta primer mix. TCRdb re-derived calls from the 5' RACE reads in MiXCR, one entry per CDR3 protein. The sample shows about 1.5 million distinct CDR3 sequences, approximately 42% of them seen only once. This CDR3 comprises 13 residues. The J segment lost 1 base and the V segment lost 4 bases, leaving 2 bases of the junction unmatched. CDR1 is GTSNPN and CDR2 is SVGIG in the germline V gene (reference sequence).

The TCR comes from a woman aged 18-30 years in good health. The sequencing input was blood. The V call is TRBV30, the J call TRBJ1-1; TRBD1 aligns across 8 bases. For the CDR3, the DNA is TGTGCCTGGACCGGACAGGGGAACACTGAAGCTTTCTTT. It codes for CAWTGQGNTEAFF.